One sample yielded the 19 T cell receptor beta chains listed below, sequenced in a study of cytomegalovirus exposure and HLA in healthy donors. The PCR employed 60 Vbeta primers together with 13 Jbeta primers. Using immunoSEQ multiplex PCR, the repertoire was profiled, and TCRdb retains in-frame clones only, with some absent. The data show about 130,000 clones, with around 75% seen just once and around 3% held by the top ten. Specimen: PBMCs. Receptor source: a middle-aged man in good health and CMV-seronegative.

J is TRBJ1-5 and V is TRBV6-6; D unclear. From germline, CDR1 is MNHNY and CDR2 SVGAGI (reference sequence). CDR3 size: 16 residues. V was trimmed by 4 bases and J by 1 base, leaving 14 bases between them. In DNA, the CDR3 is TGTGCCAGCAGTTTTCCCAGTGGCGGAAGCAATCAGCCCCAGCATTTT. Amino acids: CASSFPSGGSNQPQHF.

This sequence joins TRBV6-6 and TRBJ1-2; maybe TRBD1 (5 bases). Trimming cost V 6 bases and J 6 bases, with 20 bases left between them. Germline-derived CDR1 and CDR2 are MNHNY and SVGAGI (reference sequence). CDR3 size: 15 residues. The CDR3 sequence is CASSSPRDRANGYTF. CDR3 DNA sequence: TGTGCCAGCAGCTCACCACGAGACAGAGCAAATGGCTACACCTTC.

The chain recombines TRBV7-7 with TRBJ2-3; no reliable D call. The germline V gene has CDR1 SSHAT and CDR2 FNYEAQ (reference sequence). This CDR3 is built from 15 residues. Trimming cost V 4 bases and J 4 bases, with 15 bases left between them. CDR3 nucleotides: TGTGCCAGCAGCTCGACTTTGGAAGGCGCAGATACGCAGTATTTT. Encoded protein: CASSSTLEGADTQYF.

V is TRBV6-5 and J is TRBJ2-7; 8 positions agree with TRBD1. The V segment lost 2 bases and the J segment 1 base; nucleotides outside the gene matches: 7. CDR3 length: 16 amino acids. Germline assignment: CDR1 MNHEY and CDR2 SVGAGI. The CDR3 DNA reads as TGTGCCAGCAGTTACCAGGGGGCTTCTAGATCCTACGAGCAGTACTTC. It codes for CASSYQGASRSYEQYF.

This clone was detected once. Relative to the germline gene, one junction end is altered; a read error may explain this. The V and J genes are TRBV7-2 and TRBJ2-5; 7 nucleotides line up with TRBD2. CDR3 length: 14 residues. Germline lookup yields CDR1 SGHTA and CDR2 FQGNSA. CDR3 nucleotides: TGTGCCAGCAGCTTACTAGCGGCCCAAGGGACCCAGTACTTC. It is translated as CASSLLAAQGTQYF.

CDR3 region: CASSTHTTYEQYF. CDR3 nucleotide sequence: TGTGCCAGCAGTACCCATACTACCTACGAGCAGTACTTC. This rearrangement joins TRBV27 to TRBJ2-7; D not certain. The CDR3 covers 13 residues. Germline CDR1 reads MNHEY; CDR2 reads SMNVEV (reference sequence). The germline V and J ends were trimmed by 5 bases and 2 bases, with 10 bases remaining between them.

The chain joins TRBV18 to TRBJ1-2, with D unclear. This CDR3 spans 13 amino acids. Germline assignment: CDR1 KGHSH and CDR2 LQKENI. V was pared by 3 bases and J by 5 bases, with 10 bases between. The CDR3 DNA is TGTGCCAGCTCACCGGAACAGCTTTATGGCTACACCTTC. This sequence encodes CASSPEQLYGYTF.

The J gene is TRBJ2-5, the V gene TRBV6-1; 7 nucleotides agree with TRBD1. There are 15 residues in the CDR3. The germline V gene encodes CDR1 MNHNS and CDR2 SASEGT. Germline trimming cut 2 bases from V and 5 bases from J; bases unmatched to any gene: 8. The CDR3 nucleotides read TGTGCCAGCAGTGAACTAAGACAGGGCGGGGAGACCCAGTACTTC. Protein sequence: CASSELRQGGETQYF.

This chain connects TRBV7-2 to TRBJ1-2; a possible D gene is TRBD1 (5 bases). V lost 5 bases to trimming and J lost 8 bases, with 15 bases between them. CDR1 is SGHTA and CDR2 is FQGNSA in the germline V gene. This CDR3 is 13 amino acids long. The CDR3 DNA sequence: TGTGCCAGCAGCCTGGGGGGATTCGGGGGCTACACCTTC. It encodes CASSLGGFGGYTF.

The chain employs TRBV19 and TRBJ1-2; no clear D. CDR3 size: 10 residues. The ends were cut back, 10 bases at V and 5 bases at J, with 8 bases in the middle. Looked up from germline, CDR1 is LNHDA and CDR2 is SQIVND (reference sequence). The DNA for the CDR3 is TGTGCCACGCTTACTTATGGCTACACCTTC. It translates to CATLTYGYTF. The full variable domain, its missing parts supplied by reference TRBV19 and TRBJ1-2, is DGGITQSPKYLFRKEGQNVTLSCEQNLNHDAMYWYRQDPGQGLRLIYYSQIVNDFQKGDIAEGYSVSREKKESFPLTVTSAQKNPTAFYLCATLTYGYTFGSGTRLTVV.

Concerning this clone itself: At one end the junction does not follow the germline gene, possibly because of a read error. CDR3 sequence: CASSYLAGGRAHEQYF. CDR3 in DNA: TGTGCCAGCAGCTACTTAGCGGGAGGCAGGGCACACGAGCAGTACTTC. V gene TRBV6-5 combines with J gene TRBJ2-7; 10 nucleotides line up with TRBD2. Germline CDR1 MNHEY, CDR2 SVGAGI. The CDR3 runs to 16 residues.

The chain joins TRBV19 to TRBJ1-1; D gene uncertain. The CDR3 runs to 13 residues. Germline V gene data show CDR1 as LNHDA and CDR2 as SQIVND (reference sequence). Between the trimmed V and J ends, which lost 1 base and 7 bases, there was a span of 10 bases. The CDR3 here is CASSIGSRFEAFF. CDR3 coding DNA: TGTGCCAGTAGTATAGGGAGTCGATTTGAAGCTTTCTTT.

This rearrangement joins TRBV7-2 to TRBJ2-2, with D unresolved. V shed 2 bases and J shed 7 bases, with 5 bases lying between them. Looked up from germline, CDR1 is SGHTA and CDR2 is FQGNSA. The CDR3 extends over 12 amino acids. CDR3 sequence: CASSLRNGELFF. The CDR3 DNA reads as TGTGCCAGCAGCTTACGTAACGGGGAGCTGTTTTTT.

This rearrangement joins TRBV4-2 to TRBJ1-5, with D maybe TRBD1 (6 bases). Germline CDR1 reads LGHNA; CDR2 reads YNFKEQ. The length of the CDR3 is 16 residues. V lost 2 bases and J lost 0, with 11 bases in between. The CDR3 region is CASSQFQGTSNQPQHF. The CDR3 coding sequence is TGTGCCAGCAGCCAATTTCAGGGGACTAGCAATCAGCCCCAGCATTTT.

This chain uses TRBV10-3 with TRBJ2-3; TRBD1 agrees at 8 bases. Unmatched junction bases numbered 5, after V lost 6 bases and J lost 0 bases. Germline CDR1 is ENHRY and CDR2 is SYGVKD. CDR3 length: 15 amino acids. Written as DNA, the CDR3 is TGTGCCATCAGGGGGACAGGACTCAGCACAGATACGCAGTATTTT. It translates to CAIRGTGLSTDTQYF.

The rearrangement links TRBV7-6 to TRBJ2-1; TRBD2 might be the D (6 bases). CDR3 length: 15 amino acids. The germline gives CDR1 SGHVS, CDR2 FNYEAQ. The V gene lost 1 base and the J gene lost 6 bases, with 13 bases spanning the gap. The CDR3 loop reads CASSLVGEGLNEQFF. CDR3 DNA sequence: TGTGCCAGCAGCTTAGTCGGCGAGGGACTCAATGAGCAGTTCTTC. Together with reference TRBV7-6 and TRBJ2-1, the CDR3 gives the full variable domain: GAGVSQSPRYKVTKRGQDVALRCDPISGHVSLYWYRQALGQGPEFLTYFNYEAQQDKSGLPNDRFSAERPEGSISTLTIQRTEQRDSAMYRCASSLVGEGLNEQFFGPGTRLTVL.

This clone was counted between two and nine times. The chain couples TRBV7-2 to TRBJ2-5; D is possibly TRBD2 (6 bases). Germline CDR1 SGHTA, CDR2 FQGNSA. V was trimmed by 0 bases and J by 0 bases, leaving 14 bases between them. This CDR3 is built from 17 residues. Here the CDR3 reads CASSLARRDVYQETQYF. The CDR3 nucleotides read TGTGCCAGCAGCTTAGCCCGGCGGGATGTGTACCAAGAGACCCAGTACTTC.

V and J are TRBV7-9 and TRBJ2-7; 14 bases fit TRBD2. This CDR3 comprises 17 residues. Germline V gene lookup returns CDR1 SEHNR and CDR2 FQNEAQ (reference sequence). The junction had 8 bases not matched to a gene; V was cut back by 3 bases and J by 4 bases. The DNA of the CDR3 is TGTGCCAGCAGCTTCCCCGGGACTAGCGGGAGCGTTTACGAGCAGTACTTC. Translation gives CASSFPGTSGSVYEQYF.

This clone occurred once. The chain joins TRBV9 to TRBJ2-2; D unclear. Germline loops: CDR1 SGDLS, CDR2 YYNGEE. This CDR3 spans 14 amino acids. Trimming took 0 bases from V and 3 from J, leaving 6 bases between them. The CDR3 spells CASSVGRYTGELFF. The CDR3 nucleotides are TGTGCCAGCAGCGTAGGCAGATACACCGGGGAGCTGTTTTTT.